The T cell receptor beta chain under discussion was sequenced for a study of T cells after yellow fever vaccination. Study information: Some fractions had low cell numbers, and these were prepared with SMART-Seq v4 Ultra Low Input. Findings and limits, study-wide: The secondary response was weaker, and its peak arrived faster, on day 5 versus 15. Abundant bulk-derived clonotypes could contaminate FACS-sorted repertoires.

In its sample, this clonotype was seen many times. What it binds is unknown. This CDR3 spans 14 amino acids. Looked up from germline, CDR1 is ENHRY and CDR2 is SYGVKD. Trimming took 7 bases from V and 5 from J, leaving 18 bases between them. TCRdb reprocessed the 5' RACE reads with MiXCR, giving one entry per CDR3 protein. The sample records 300,000 to 400,000 distinct CDR3 sequences, around an eighth being singletons. The sample in question was CD4+ T cells sorted from PBMCs, obtained 15 days after the yellow fever booster vaccination. This sequence originates from a man younger than 35 who received the YFV17D yellow fever vaccine. The gene calls are TRBV10-3 and TRBJ2-7, with D perhaps TRBD1 (6 bases). CDR3 sequence (DNA): TGTGCCATCACCCGGCAGGGGATGATGGACGAGCAGTACTTC. It specifies CAITRQGMMDEQYF.